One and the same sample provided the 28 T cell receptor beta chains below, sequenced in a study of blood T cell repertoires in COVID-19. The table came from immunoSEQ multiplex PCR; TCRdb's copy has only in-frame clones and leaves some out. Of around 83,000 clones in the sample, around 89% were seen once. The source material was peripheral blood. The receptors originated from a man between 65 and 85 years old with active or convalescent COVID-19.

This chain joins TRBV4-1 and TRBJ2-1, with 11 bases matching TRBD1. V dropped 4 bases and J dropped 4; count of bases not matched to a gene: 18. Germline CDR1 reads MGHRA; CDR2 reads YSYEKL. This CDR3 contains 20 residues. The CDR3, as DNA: TGCGCCAGCAGCCGGGTCCTCCAGGACAGGGGGCGAAGGAATTACAATGAGCAGTTCTTC. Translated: CASSRVLQDRGRRNYNEQFF.

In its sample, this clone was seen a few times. The chain's CDR3 is CASSQDWEGYPNQPQHF. In DNA form, the CDR3 reads TGCGCCAGCAGCCAAGATTGGGAGGGCTATCCCAATCAGCCCCAGCATTTT. The chain recombines TRBV4-3 with TRBJ1-5, with D unresolved. Germline lookup yields CDR1 LGHNA and CDR2 YSLEER. V shed 0 bases and J shed 3 bases, with 15 bases lying between them. CDR3 size: 17 residues.

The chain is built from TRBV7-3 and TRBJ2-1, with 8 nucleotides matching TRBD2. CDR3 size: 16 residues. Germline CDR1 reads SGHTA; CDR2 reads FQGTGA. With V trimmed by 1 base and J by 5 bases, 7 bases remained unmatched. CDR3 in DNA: TGTGCCAGCAGCTTAAACCAGCGGGAGTTCAACAATGAGCAGTTCTTC. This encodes CASSLNQREFNNEQFF.

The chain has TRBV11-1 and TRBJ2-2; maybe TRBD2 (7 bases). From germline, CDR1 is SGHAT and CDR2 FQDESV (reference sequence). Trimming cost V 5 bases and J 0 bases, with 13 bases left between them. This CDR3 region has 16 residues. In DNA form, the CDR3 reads TGTGCCAGCAGCAGGGGGGACTACTCGAACACCGGGGAGCTGTTTTTT. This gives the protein CASSRGDYSNTGELFF.

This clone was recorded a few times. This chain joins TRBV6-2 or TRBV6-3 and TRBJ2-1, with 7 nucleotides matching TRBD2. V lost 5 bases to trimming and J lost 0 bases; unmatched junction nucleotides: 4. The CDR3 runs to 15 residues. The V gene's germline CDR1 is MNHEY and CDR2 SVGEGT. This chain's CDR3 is CASSKSGTSYNEQFF. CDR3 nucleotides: TGTGCCAGCAGTAAAAGCGGGACCTCCTACAATGAGCAGTTCTTC.

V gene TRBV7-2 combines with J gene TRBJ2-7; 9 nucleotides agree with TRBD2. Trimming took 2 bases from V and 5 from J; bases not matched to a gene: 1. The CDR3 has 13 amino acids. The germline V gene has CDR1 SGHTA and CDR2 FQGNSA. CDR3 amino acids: CASSLLAGNEQYF. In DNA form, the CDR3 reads TGTGCCAGCAGCTTACTAGCGGGAAACGAGCAGTACTTC. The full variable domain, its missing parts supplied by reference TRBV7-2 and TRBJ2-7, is GAGVSQSPSNKVTEKGKDVELRCDPISGHTALYWYRQSLGQGLEFLIYFQGNSAPDKSGLPSDRFSAERTGGSVSTLTIQRTQQEDSAVYLCASSLLAGNEQYFGPGTRLTVT.

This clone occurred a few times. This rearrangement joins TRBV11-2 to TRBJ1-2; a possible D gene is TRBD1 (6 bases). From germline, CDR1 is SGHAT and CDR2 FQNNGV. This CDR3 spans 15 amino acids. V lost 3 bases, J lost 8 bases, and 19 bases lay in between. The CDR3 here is CASSLDPGSRGGYTF. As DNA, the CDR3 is TGTGCCAGCAGCTTGGACCCGGGATCTAGGGGGGGCTACACCTTC.

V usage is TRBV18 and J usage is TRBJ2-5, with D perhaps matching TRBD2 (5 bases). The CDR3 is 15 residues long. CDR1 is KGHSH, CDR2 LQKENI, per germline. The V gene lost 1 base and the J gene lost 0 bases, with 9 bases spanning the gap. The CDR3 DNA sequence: TGTGCCAGCTCACCACGAGGAGGCAACCAAGAGACCCAGTACTTC. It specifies CASSPRGGNQETQYF.

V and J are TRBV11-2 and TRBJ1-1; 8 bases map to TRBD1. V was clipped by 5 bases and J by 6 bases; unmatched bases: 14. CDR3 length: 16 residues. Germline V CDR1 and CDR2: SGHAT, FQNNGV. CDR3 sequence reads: CASSPSFWDRSSEAFF. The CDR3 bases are TGTGCCAGCAGCCCGAGTTTCTGGGACAGGTCCTCTGAAGCTTTCTTT.

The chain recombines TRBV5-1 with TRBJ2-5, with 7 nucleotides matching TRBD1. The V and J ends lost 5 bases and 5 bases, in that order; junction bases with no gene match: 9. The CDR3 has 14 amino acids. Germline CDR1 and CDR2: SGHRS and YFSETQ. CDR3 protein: CASRGQGEFETQYF. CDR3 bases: TGCGCCAGCAGGGGTCAGGGGGAGTTTGAGACCCAGTACTTC.

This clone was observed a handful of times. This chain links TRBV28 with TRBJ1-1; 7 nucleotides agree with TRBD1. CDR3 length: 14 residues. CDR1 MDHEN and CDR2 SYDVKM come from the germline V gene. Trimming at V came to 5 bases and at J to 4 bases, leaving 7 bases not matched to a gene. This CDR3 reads CASSIGGAGTEAFF. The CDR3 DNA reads TGTGCCAGCAGTATAGGGGGCGCGGGCACTGAAGCTTTCTTT.

The CDR3, as DNA: TGTGCCAGTAACCGCCAGTCCGGACAGGGCCGAGAAAAACTGTTTTTT. Translating gives CASNRQSGQGREKLFF. V gene TRBV19 combines with J gene TRBJ1-4, with TRBD1 matching 8 bases. V was clipped by 7 bases and J by 8 bases; unmatched bases: 15. CDR1 is LNHDA and CDR2 is SQIVND in the germline V gene (reference sequence). This CDR3 has 16 amino acids.

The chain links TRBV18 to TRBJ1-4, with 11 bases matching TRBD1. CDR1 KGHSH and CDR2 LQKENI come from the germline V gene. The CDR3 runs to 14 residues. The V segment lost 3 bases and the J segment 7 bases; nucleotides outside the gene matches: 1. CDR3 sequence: CASSPDRGPEKLFF. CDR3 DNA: TGTGCCAGCTCACCGGACAGGGGGCCTGAAAAACTGTTTTTT.

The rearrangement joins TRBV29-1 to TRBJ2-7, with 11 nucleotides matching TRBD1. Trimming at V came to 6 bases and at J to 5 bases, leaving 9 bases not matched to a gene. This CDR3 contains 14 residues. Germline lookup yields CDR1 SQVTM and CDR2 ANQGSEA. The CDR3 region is CSVSTGTGGNEQYF. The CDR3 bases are TGCAGCGTATCTACTGGGACAGGGGGAAACGAGCAGTACTTC.

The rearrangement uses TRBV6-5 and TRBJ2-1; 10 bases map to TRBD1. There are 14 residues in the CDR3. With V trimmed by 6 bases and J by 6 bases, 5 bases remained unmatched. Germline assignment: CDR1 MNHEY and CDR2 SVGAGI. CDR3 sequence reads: CASSPWTGGNEQFF. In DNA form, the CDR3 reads TGTGCCAGCAGCCCCTGGACAGGGGGCAATGAGCAGTTCTTC.

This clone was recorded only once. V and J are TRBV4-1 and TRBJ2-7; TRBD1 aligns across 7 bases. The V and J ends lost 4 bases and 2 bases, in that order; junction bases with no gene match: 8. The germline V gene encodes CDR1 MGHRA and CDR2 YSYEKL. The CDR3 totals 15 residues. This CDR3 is CASSRNRGSTYEQYF. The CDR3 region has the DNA TGCGCCAGCAGCCGAAACAGGGGTTCTACCTACGAGCAGTACTTC.

CDR3 in amino acids: CASTQQGESHEQYF. The CDR3 nucleotides read TGTGCCAGCACCCAACAGGGGGAGTCCCACGAGCAGTACTTC. This chain links TRBV11-2 with TRBJ2-7; 8 nucleotides agree with TRBD1. The V segment lost 7 bases and the J segment 5 bases; nucleotides outside the gene matches: 10. The CDR3 has 14 residues. Germline lookup yields CDR1 SGHAT and CDR2 FQNNGV.

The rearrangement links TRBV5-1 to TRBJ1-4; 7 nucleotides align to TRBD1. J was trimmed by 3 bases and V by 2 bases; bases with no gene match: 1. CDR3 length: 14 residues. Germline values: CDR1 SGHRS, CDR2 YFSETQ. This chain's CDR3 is CASSFQGANEKLFF. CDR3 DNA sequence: TGCGCCAGCAGCTTTCAGGGGGCTAATGAAAAACTGTTTTTT.

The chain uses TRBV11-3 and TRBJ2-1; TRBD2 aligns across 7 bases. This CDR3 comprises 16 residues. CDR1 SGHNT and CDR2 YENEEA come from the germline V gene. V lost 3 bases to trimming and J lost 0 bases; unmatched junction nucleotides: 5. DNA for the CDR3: TGTGCCAGCAGCTTGGGCGGGAGTGGCTCCTACAATGAGCAGTTCTTC. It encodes CASSLGGSGSYNEQFF.

The CDR3 is CAWTPLQGRNSPLHF. In DNA form, the CDR3 reads TGTGCCTGGACCCCTCTACAGGGGAGGAATTCACCCCTCCACTTT. The gene calls are TRBV30 and TRBJ1-6, with TRBD1 identical over 7 bases. CDR1 and CDR2 from the germline V gene are GTSNPN and SVGIG (reference sequence). The CDR3 is 15 amino acids. J gave up 7 bases and V 4 bases, and 10 bases lay outside the gene matches.

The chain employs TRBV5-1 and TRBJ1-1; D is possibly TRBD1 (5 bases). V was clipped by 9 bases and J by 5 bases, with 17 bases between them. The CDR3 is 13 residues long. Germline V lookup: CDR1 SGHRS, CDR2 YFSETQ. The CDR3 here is CATRGEGRTEAFF. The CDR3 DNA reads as TGCGCCACGAGAGGGGAGGGGAGGACTGAAGCTTTCTTT.

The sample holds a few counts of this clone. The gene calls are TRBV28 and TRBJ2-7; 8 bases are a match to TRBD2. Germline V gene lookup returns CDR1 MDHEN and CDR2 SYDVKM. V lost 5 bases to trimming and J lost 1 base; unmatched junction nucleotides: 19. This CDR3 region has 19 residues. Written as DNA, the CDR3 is TGTGCCAGCAGTGGCCTCAGCGGGAGTGGGTCATTGTGGTCCTACGAGCAGTACTTC. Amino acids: CASSGLSGSGSLWSYEQYF.

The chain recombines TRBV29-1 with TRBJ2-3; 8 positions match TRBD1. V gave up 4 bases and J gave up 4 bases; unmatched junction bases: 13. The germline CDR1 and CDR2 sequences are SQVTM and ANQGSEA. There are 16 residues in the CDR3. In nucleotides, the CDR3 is TGCAGCGTTGGGCGGGCATCCCACAGGGGGGCAGATACGCAGTATTTT. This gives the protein CSVGRASHRGADTQYF.

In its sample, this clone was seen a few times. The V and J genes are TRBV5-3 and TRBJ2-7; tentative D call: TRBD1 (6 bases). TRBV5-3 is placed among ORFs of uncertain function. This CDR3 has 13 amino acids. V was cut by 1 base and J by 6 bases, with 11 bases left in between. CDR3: CARSLLQGLEQYF. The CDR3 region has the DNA TGTGCCAGAAGCTTGCTACAGGGCCTCGAGCAGTACTTC.

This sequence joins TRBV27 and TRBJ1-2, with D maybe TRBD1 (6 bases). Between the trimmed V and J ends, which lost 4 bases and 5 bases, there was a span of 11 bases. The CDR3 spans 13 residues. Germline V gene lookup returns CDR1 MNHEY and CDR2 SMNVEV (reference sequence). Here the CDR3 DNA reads TGTGCCAGCAGTTCTGACAGGTCATATGGCTACACCTTC. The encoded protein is CASSSDRSYGYTF.

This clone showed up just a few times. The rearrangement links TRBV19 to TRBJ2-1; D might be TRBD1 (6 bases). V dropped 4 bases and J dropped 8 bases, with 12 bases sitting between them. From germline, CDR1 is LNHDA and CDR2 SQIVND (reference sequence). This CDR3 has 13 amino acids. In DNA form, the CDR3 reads TGTGCCAGTAGTAGTACAGGGAAGGATGAGCAGTTCTTC. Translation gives CASSSTGKDEQFF.

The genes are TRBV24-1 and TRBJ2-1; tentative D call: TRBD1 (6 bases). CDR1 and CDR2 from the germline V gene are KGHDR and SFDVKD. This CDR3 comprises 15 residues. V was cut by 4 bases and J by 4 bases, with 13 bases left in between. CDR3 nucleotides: TGTGCCACCAGTGACCTGACAGGCGGATACAATGAGCAGTTCTTC. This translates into CATSDLTGGYNEQFF.

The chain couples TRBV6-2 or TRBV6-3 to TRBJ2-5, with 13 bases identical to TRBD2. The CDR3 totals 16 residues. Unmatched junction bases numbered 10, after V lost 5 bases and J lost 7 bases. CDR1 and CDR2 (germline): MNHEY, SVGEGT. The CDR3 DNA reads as TGTGCCAGCAGTGAGACTAGCGGGAGGATTGGAGGGACCCAGTACTTC. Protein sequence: CASSETSGRIGGTQYF.